This T cell receptor (beta chain) appears in the sequencing data of a study of blood T cell repertoires in COVID-19. At the level of the study: Samples came from the United States, Italy and Spain, spanning acute and convalescent COVID-19. The cDNA or gDNA used as material had been derived from T cells, B-cell-depleted T cells, or PBMCs.

Using immunoSEQ multiplex PCR, the repertoire was profiled, and TCRdb retains in-frame clones only, with some absent. The sample yields 130,000 or so clones, around 87% seen once. V shed 3 bases and J 5 bases; nucleotides not matched to a gene: 3. CDR1 is MGHRA and CDR2 is YSYEKL in the germline V gene. This CDR3 has 13 amino acids. The receptor comes from a man aged 45-65 years with active COVID-19. The J gene is TRBJ2-5, the V gene TRBV4-1, with 7 positions matching TRBD2. The sequenced material came from peripheral blood. CDR3 sequence (DNA): TGCGCCAGCAGCCAGTTTAGCGGGGAGACCCAGTACTTC. Translating it yields CASSQFSGETQYF.